The source of this T cell receptor beta chain is a study of regulatory T cells in long-lasting Graves disease. Construction of the TCR beta libraries employed iRepertoire HTBI primers in conjunction with Arm-PCR of CDR3 regions. One entry per CDR3 protein results from TCRdb running MiXCR on the multiplex PCR reads. The sample lists some 490,000 distinct CDR3 sequences; around 12% were seen once. Documented time point: newly diagnosed GD, antithyroid drugs for less than 3 months. After RNA was extracted from PBMCs, the TCR library was made from it. This clonotype showed up many times. These data also formed part of another study, on T cells in Graves' hyperthyroidism and ophthalmopathy. That report notes: Among thyroid clonotypes expanded above 0.001, most also appeared in blood.

The source material was peripheral blood mononuclear cells (PBMCs), sampled at new diagnosis, from a patient treated with antithyroid drugs. The receptor comes from a young woman with Graves disease.

The CDR3 here is CASSRGWGNEQYF. The CDR3 bases are TGTGCCAGCAGCCGCGGATGGGGGAACGAGCAGTACTTC. The genes are TRBV3-1 and TRBJ2-7; D possibly uses TRBD1 or TRBD2 (5 bases each). Germline V gene sequence: CDR1 LGHDT, CDR2 YNNKEL (reference sequence). This CDR3 is 13 amino acids long. Trimming shortened V by 4 bases and J by 5 bases, and 12 bases separated the two germline ends.